The T cell receptor beta chain under discussion was sequenced for a study of human T cells and chemical hapten exposure. The CDR3 is 14 amino acids. V lost 3 bases and J lost 5; bases outside the gene matches: 7. Germline loops: CDR1 MDHEN, CDR2 SYDVKM. Library preparation tagged each individual cDNA molecule with a unique molecular identifier. A single record per CDR3 protein comes from TCRdb applying MiXCR to the reads. The table lists approximately 160 distinct CDR3 sequences, roughly three quarters of them singletons. Treatment given: therapeutic diphenylcyclopropenone sensitization with weekly scalp DPC.

The receptor was isolated from an adult with alopecia areata. Some clones in this sample may be carry-over from other donors' samples. This table probably holds off-target reads from a library built for another chain. Material: whole blood, obtained before DPC sensitization or 2, 6, or about 24 weeks after (not recorded which). The rearrangement uses TRBV28 and TRBJ2-7; 7 bases are a match to TRBD1. The CDR3 protein is CASSFLSGTDEQYF. The CDR3, as DNA: TGTGCCAGCAGTTTTCTGTCCGGGACAGACGAGCAGTACTTC.